This entry lists 24 T cell receptor beta chains sequenced from one sample in a study of T cells in tumors after PD-1 blockade (dated by TCRdb to the late 2010s). The time point label on this specimen signifies: after anti-PD-1 therapy. Library preparation used the immunoSEQ multiplex PCR assay. What TCRdb holds here is the immuneACCESS table cut down to in-frame rearrangements. Part of the clones is not present; checked against another copy, under half of the missing clones reflect an unresolved V gene, and the others are unexplained. This sample is represented by 15,000 or so clones; 82% of them were singletons. Jointly, the top ten make up 22% of the sample. The sample was PBMCs, taken after anti-PD-1 treatment. All receptors derive from a human donor with basal cell carcinoma.

The chain has TRBV7-9 and TRBJ2-5; D gene ambiguous. CDR3 length: 15 residues. Trimming removed 0 bases at V and 0 bases at J, with 8 bases between. Germline-derived CDR1 and CDR2 are SEHNR and FQNEAQ (reference sequence). Written as DNA, the CDR3 is TGTGCCAGCAGCTTAGCGGTCGCAGACCAAGAGACCCAGTACTTC. It encodes CASSLAVADQETQYF. Drawing the rest from reference TRBV7-9 and TRBJ2-5, the complete variable domain is DTGVSQNPRHKITKRGQNVTFRCDPISEHNRLYWYRQTLGQGPEFLTYFQNEAQLEKSRLLSDRFSAERPKGSFSTLEIQRTEQGDSAMYLCASSLAVADQETQYFGPGTRLLVL.

In DNA form, the CDR3 reads TGTGCCAGCAGCTCCTTCTCCGGGAAAGGAAATGAGCAGTTCTTC. Amino acid sequence: CASSSFSGKGNEQFF. The chain carries TRBV13 and TRBJ2-1; a possible D gene is TRBD2 (5 bases). This CDR3 region has 15 residues. Germline V lookup: CDR1 PRHDT, CDR2 FYEKMQ (reference sequence). Trimming removed 4 bases from V and 7 bases from J, with 17 bases in between.

J is TRBJ2-4 and V is TRBV20-1; TRBD2 aligns across 8 bases. J was trimmed by 7 bases and V by 7 bases; bases with no gene match: 3. This CDR3 comprises 11 residues. In germline, CDR1 is DFQATT, CDR2 SNEGSKA (reference sequence). CDR3 in DNA: TGCAGTGGAGCGGGAGCGAACATTCAGTACTTC. Protein sequence: CSGAGANIQYF.

With regard to this clone: This specimen includes other DNA sequences encoding the same CDR3. This chain uses TRBV9 with TRBJ2-1; TRBD2 is a possible D gene (6 bases). The CDR3 extends over 14 amino acids. V lost 3 bases, J lost 4 bases, and 11 bases lay in between. Per the germline V gene, CDR1 is SGDLS and CDR2 is YYNGEE. This CDR3 reads CASSGGTGYNEQFF. CDR3 coding DNA: TGTGCCAGCAGCGGCGGGACGGGGTACAATGAGCAGTTCTTC.

This clone was picked up one time. This CDR3 reads CASSHPIGGFTDTQYF. CDR3 DNA: TGTGCCAGCAGTCACCCCATCGGGGGATTCACAGATACGCAGTATTTT. This rearrangement joins TRBV27 to TRBJ2-3; possible D gene TRBD2, 6 bases. V was cut by 5 bases and J by 2 bases, with 17 bases left in between. Germline V lookup: CDR1 MNHEY, CDR2 SMNVEV (reference sequence). There are 16 residues in the CDR3.

The chain couples TRBV5-4 to TRBJ2-1, with D possibly TRBD1 on 6 matching bases. The CDR3 extends over 15 amino acids. The V end lost 1 base, the J end lost 5 bases, and 13 bases lay between the germline ends. Looked up from germline, CDR1 is SGHNT and CDR2 is YYREEE (reference sequence). This CDR3 reads CASSLYRDRHNEQFF. The CDR3 DNA follows: TGTGCCAGCAGCTTGTACAGGGATAGGCACAATGAGCAGTTCTTC.

This chain uses TRBV6-2 or TRBV6-3 with TRBJ2-5; D remains ambiguous. The germline V gene has CDR1 MNHEY and CDR2 SVGEGT. The length of the CDR3 is 13 residues. V lost 2 bases and J 0 bases, leaving 4 bases between the germline ends. CDR3 bases: TGTGCCAGCAGTTACACCTACCAAGAGACCCAGTACTTC. This encodes CASSYTYQETQYF.

The chain has TRBV19 and TRBJ1-5; D is perhaps TRBD1 (5 bases). Germline assignment: CDR1 LNHDA and CDR2 SQIVND (reference sequence). Trimming removed 4 bases at V and 7 bases at J, with 17 bases between. The CDR3 totals 15 residues. CDR3 DNA sequence: TGTGCCAGTAGTAAGCCCTCAGGGTCAAGACAGCCCCAGCATTTT. Translating it yields CASSKPSGSRQPQHF. Complete variable domain (other parts from reference TRBV19 and TRBJ1-5): DGGITQSPKYLFRKEGQNVTLSCEQNLNHDAMYWYRQDPGQGLRLIYYSQIVNDFQKGDIAEGYSVSREKKESFPLTVTSAQKNPTAFYLCASSKPSGSRQPQHFGDGTRLSIL.

The chain links TRBV7-2 to TRBJ2-4; TRBD2 aligns across 8 bases. Losses at the gene ends were 1 base for V and 5 bases for J; bases not matched to a gene: 4. Germline CDR1 and CDR2: SGHTA and FQGNSA. The CDR3 spans 15 residues. DNA for the CDR3: TGTGCCAGCAGCTTAGTTCGGGGGGGCGAAAACATTCAGTACTTC. This sequence encodes CASSLVRGGENIQYF.

The chain is built from TRBV6-5 and TRBJ2-1; tentatively, D is TRBD2 (7 bases). V was shortened by 5 bases and J by 7 bases, with 15 bases between the two germline ends. The length of the CDR3 is 14 residues. Looked up from germline, CDR1 is MNHEY and CDR2 is SVGAGI. This CDR3 is CASSNRVGGNEQFF. DNA of the CDR3: TGTGCCAGCAGTAACAGGGTGGGGGGGAATGAGCAGTTCTTC.

This rearrangement joins TRBV28 to TRBJ2-3; the D gene is possibly TRBD2 (6 bases). CDR1 MDHEN and CDR2 SYDVKM come from the germline V gene. This CDR3 is 16 amino acids long. V lost 7 bases to trimming and J lost 2 bases, with 19 bases between them. CDR3 region: CASTPGARGPTDTQYF. The CDR3 nucleotides read TGTGCCAGCACCCCGGGAGCTCGGGGCCCCACAGATACGCAGTATTTT.

This clone is a singleton in its sample. This sequence joins TRBV6-5 and TRBJ2-5, with D perhaps TRBD1 (5 bases). The CDR3 extends over 16 amino acids. Germline V lookup: CDR1 MNHEY, CDR2 SVGAGI. Trimming pared 3 bases from V and 5 bases from J, leaving 19 bases between. The CDR3 loop reads CASSYLAVQGGETQYF. DNA of the CDR3: TGTGCCAGCAGTTATTTGGCTGTTCAGGGTGGGGAGACCCAGTACTTC.

This clone was recorded only once. This sequence joins TRBV6-4 and TRBJ1-1; no clear D gene. Germline V gene lookup returns CDR1 MRHNA and CDR2 SNTAGT. This CDR3 is 13 amino acids long. The V end lost 0 bases, the J end lost 4 bases, and 6 bases lay between the germline ends. The CDR3 nucleotides are TGTGCCAGCAGTGACTCGGAGGGCACTGAAGCTTTCTTT. Translating it yields CASSDSEGTEAFF.

The chain employs TRBV7-3 and TRBJ2-1, with 8 positions matching TRBD2. CDR3 length equals 15 residues. V gave up 5 bases and J gave up 9 bases; unmatched junction bases: 12. Germline CDR1 is SGHTA and CDR2 is FQGTGA. The CDR3 bases are TGTGCCAGCAGCAGTTCCGGGACTAGGTCCAGTGAGCAGTTCTTC. This gives the protein CASSSSGTRSSEQFF.

This clone appeared a few times. The V gene is TRBV6-5, the J gene TRBJ2-7, with D hard to call. The CDR3 contains 12 residues. V was pared by 5 bases and J by 6 bases, with 11 bases between. Per germline, CDR1 MNHEY and CDR2 SVGAGI. CDR3 bases: TGTGCCAGCAGTCCGAACCTCTCCGAGCAGTACTTC. This translates into CASSPNLSEQYF.

The rearrangement links TRBV10-3 to TRBJ2-7; perhaps TRBD1 as D (5 bases). The CDR3 extends over 12 amino acids. Germline CDR1 is ENHRY and CDR2 is SYGVKD. V lost 8 bases to trimming and J lost 4 bases, with 12 bases between them. The CDR3 is CAIADQGYEQYF. The CDR3 nucleotides are TGTGCCATCGCAGATCAGGGTTACGAGCAGTACTTC.

The chain carries TRBV7-3 and TRBJ2-1; a possible D gene is TRBD1 (6 bases). The CDR3 is 12 residues long. V dropped 6 bases and J dropped 6 bases, with 9 bases sitting between them. In germline, CDR1 is SGHTA, CDR2 FQGTGA. The DNA for the CDR3 is TGTGCCAGCAGTCTACAGGGCAATGAGCAGTTCTTC. Amino acids: CASSLQGNEQFF.

This clone was picked up a small number of times. V and J are TRBV2 and TRBJ1-5; D uncertain. Germline V lookup: CDR1 SNHLY, CDR2 FYNNEI. This CDR3 is built from 12 residues. Trimming removed 8 bases at V and 4 bases at J, with 9 bases between. CDR3 in amino acids: CASSMGNQPQHF. CDR3 DNA sequence: TGTGCCAGCTCGATGGGGAATCAGCCCCAGCATTTT.

The J gene is TRBJ2-5, the V gene TRBV6-5; D possibly matches TRBD1 or TRBD2 (5 bases each). Per germline, CDR1 MNHEY and CDR2 SVGAGI. This CDR3 comprises 15 residues. Trimming took 6 bases from V and 1 from J, leaving 15 bases between them. The chain's CDR3 is CASRGDRFFQETQYF. Written as DNA, the CDR3 is TGTGCCAGCAGGGGGGACCGATTCTTCCAAGAGACCCAGTACTTC.

This clone has a handful of counts. This chain links TRBV28 with TRBJ2-7, with D possibly being TRBD2 (6 bases). The germline V and J ends were trimmed by 6 bases and 9 bases, with 18 bases remaining between them. This CDR3 contains 13 residues. CDR1 and CDR2 (germline): MDHEN, SYDVKM. The CDR3 DNA follows: TGTGCCAGCAGCCCCCCGGGGGAGCCCCGGCAGTACTTC. Residues: CASSPPGEPRQYF.

The J gene is TRBJ1-6, the V gene TRBV4-3; D remains ambiguous. Trimming removed 4 bases at V and 5 bases at J, with 3 bases between. Germline loops: CDR1 LGHNA, CDR2 YSLEER. The CDR3 has 12 amino acids. The CDR3: CASSRNNSPLHF. The CDR3 DNA reads as TGCGCCAGCAGCCGCAATAATTCACCCCTCCACTTT.

V usage is TRBV3-1 (or the pseudogene TRBV3-2) and J usage is TRBJ2-7, with D hard to call. Trimming removed 5 bases at V and 4 bases at J, with 6 bases between. Germline V gene sequence: CDR1 LGHDT, CDR2 YNNKEL (reference sequence). This CDR3 region has 11 residues. CDR3 DNA sequence: TGTGCCAGCAGCAAGGGTTACGAGCAGTACTTC. It yields the protein CASSKGYEQYF.

V usage is TRBV3-1 (or the pseudogene TRBV3-2) and J usage is TRBJ2-7; 9 bases are shared with TRBD1. Germline CDR1 and CDR2: LGHDT and YNNKEL (reference sequence). CDR3 length: 18 residues. V lost 1 base to trimming and J lost 3 bases; unmatched junction nucleotides: 13. This chain's CDR3 is CASSQGWTGTGIGYEQYF. DNA for the CDR3: TGTGCCAGCAGCCAAGGATGGACCGGGACAGGGATCGGCTACGAGCAGTACTTC.

The chain recombines TRBV7-2 with TRBJ2-1, with 11 bases that match TRBD2. Germline V gene lookup returns CDR1 SGHTA and CDR2 FQGNSA. This CDR3 has 16 amino acids. Germline trimming cut 3 bases from V and 7 bases from J; bases unmatched to any gene: 8. DNA of the CDR3: TGTGCCAGCAGCTTCCCTATAGCGGGGGGGCTGAATGAGCAGTTCTTC. Translated: CASSFPIAGGLNEQFF.